This TCR beta chain was sequenced during a study of blood T cell repertoires in COVID-19. Background on the study: The samples span acute and convalescent COVID-19 from the United States, Italy and Spain. From T cells, B-cell-depleted T cells, or PBMCs came the material, which was cDNA or gDNA.

During active infection, Seattle patients enrolled and were then monitored through disease. The CDR3 has 14 amino acids. Germline V gene lookup returns CDR1 SGHNT and CDR2 YYREEE (reference sequence). Between the trimmed V and J ends, which lost 3 bases and 9 bases, there was a span of 16 bases. This clone was recorded once. Produced via immunoSEQ multiplex PCR; TCRdb's table is partial and in-frame only. This table has about 170,000 clones, approximately 90% appearing once. This chain links TRBV5-4 with TRBJ2-1; D perhaps matches TRBD1 (6 bases). This receptor was obtained from a man aged 18 to 35 with COVID-19, enrolled during active disease. Sequences were obtained from peripheral blood. CDR3 sequence (DNA): TGTGCCAGCAGCTCGTGTAACAGGGTCTGTGAGCAGTTCTTC. Amino acids: CASSSCNRVCEQFF.